This TCR beta chain was sequenced for a study of human T cells and chemical hapten exposure. This clonotype was seen ten or more times. The starting material, unfractionated whole blood, was used for total RNA extraction. TCRdb used MiXCR to reprocess the 5' RACE reads, holding one entry per CDR3 protein. The profile shows 130,000 or so distinct CDR3 sequences, roughly 4.1% of them singletons. The TCR originated in a female donor in good health.

The CDR3 sequence: CASSYDRIDQETQYF. The CDR3 region has the DNA TGTGCCAGCAGCTACGACAGAATTGATCAAGAGACCCAGTACTTC. The V gene is TRBV7-2, the J gene TRBJ2-5; the D gene is possibly TRBD1 (5 bases). CDR1 SGHTA and CDR2 FQGNSA come from the germline V gene. With 4 bases removed from V and 2 bases from J, the gap between germline ends came to 14 bases. The length of the CDR3 is 15 residues.